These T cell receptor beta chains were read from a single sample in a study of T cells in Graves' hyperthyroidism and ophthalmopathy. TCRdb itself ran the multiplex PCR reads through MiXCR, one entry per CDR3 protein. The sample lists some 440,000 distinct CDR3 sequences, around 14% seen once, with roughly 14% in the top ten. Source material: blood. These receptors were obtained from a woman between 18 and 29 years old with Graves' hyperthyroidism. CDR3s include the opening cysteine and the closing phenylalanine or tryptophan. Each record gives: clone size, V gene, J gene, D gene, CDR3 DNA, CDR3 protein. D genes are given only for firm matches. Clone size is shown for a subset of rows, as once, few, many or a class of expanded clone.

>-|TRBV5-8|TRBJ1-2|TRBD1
TGTGCCAGCAGCCTGGGACAGGTAGTAAACTATGGCTACACCTTC
CASSLGQVVNYGYTF
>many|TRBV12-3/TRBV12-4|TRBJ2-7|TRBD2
TGTGCCAGCAGTACGACTAGCGGTTACGAGCAGTACTTC
CASSTTSGYEQYF
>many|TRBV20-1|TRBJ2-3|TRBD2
TGCAGTGCTAGAGGGACTAGCGGGGGGGCTACAGGTCCCACAGATACGCAGTATTTT
CSARGTSGGATGPTDTQYF
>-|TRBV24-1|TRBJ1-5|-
TGTGCCACCGGGGGGGGTTCGTTCAATCAGCCCCAGCATTTT
CATGGGSFNQPQHF
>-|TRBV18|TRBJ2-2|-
TGTGCCAGCTCACCGGACGCGGTGATAACCGGGGAGCTGTTTTTT
CASSPDAVITGELFF
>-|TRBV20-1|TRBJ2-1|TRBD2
TGCAGTGCAGAAGCAACTAGCGGGAGTTTCCATGAGCAGTTCTTC
CSAEATSGSFHEQFF
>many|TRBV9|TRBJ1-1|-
TGTGCCAGCAGCAGTGTGGGGTGGGCCGACGTTGAAGCTTTCTTT
CASSSVGWADVEAFF
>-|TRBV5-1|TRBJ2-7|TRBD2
TGCGCCAGCAGCAAGACTAGCGGCGAGCAGTACTTC
CASSKTSGEQYF
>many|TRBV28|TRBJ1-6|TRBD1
TGTGCCAGCAGTCCACAGACCTATTCGTGGACAGGGGTTTCACCCCTCCACTTT
CASSPQTYSWTGVSPLHF
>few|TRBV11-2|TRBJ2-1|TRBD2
TGTGCCAGCAGCTTATTCGGGGGGGCTTACAATGAGCAGTTCTTC
CASSLFGGAYNEQFF
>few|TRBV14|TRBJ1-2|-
TGTGCCAGCAGCCAGAGGTTGGGGAGCACCGAGGGCTACACCTTC
CASSQRLGSTEGYTF
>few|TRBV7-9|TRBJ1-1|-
TGTGCCAGCAGTTCAGACTGGGTTATGAACACTGAAGCTTTCTTT
CASSSDWVMNTEAFF
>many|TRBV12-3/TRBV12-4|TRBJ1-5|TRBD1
TGTGCCAGCAGTGACAGGGCTCGGCAGCCCCAGCATTTT
CASSDRARQPQHF
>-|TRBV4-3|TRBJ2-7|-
TGCGCCAGCAGCCCAATACAGGGTACGCCCTACGAGCAGTACTTC
CASSPIQGTPYEQYF
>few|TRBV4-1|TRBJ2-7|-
TGCGCCAGCAGCCAAGAACCACTGTACGAGCAGTACTTC
CASSQEPLYEQYF
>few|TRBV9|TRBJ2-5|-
TGTGCCAGCAGCGTAGCCGGGCTAGAGAGAGAGACCCAGTACTTC
CASSVAGLERETQYF
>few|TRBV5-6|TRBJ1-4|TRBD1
TGTGCCAGCAGCGTAGCCGGGACAGGTGGTGAAAAACTGTTTTTT
CASSVAGTGGEKLFF
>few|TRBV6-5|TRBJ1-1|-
TGTGCCAGCAGTTACAGTGGGGGGGTGGGGACTGAAGCTTTCTTT
CASSYSGGVGTEAFF
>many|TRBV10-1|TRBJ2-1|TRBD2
TGCGCCAGCAGTGAGTCGAAAGTTGGGACTAGCGGGGAGCAGTTCTTC
CASSESKVGTSGEQFF
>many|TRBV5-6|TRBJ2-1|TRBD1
TGTGCCAGCAGCTTTCCGGGACAGGGGGCAGTAAATGAGCAGTTCTTC
CASSFPGQGAVNEQFF
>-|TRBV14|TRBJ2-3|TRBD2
TGTGCCAGCAGCCAAGATCCGGGACTACTAGATACGCAGTATTTT
CASSQDPGLLDTQYF
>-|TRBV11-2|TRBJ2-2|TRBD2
TGTGCCAGCAGCGCAGGACTAGCGGGAGGGTACGGGGAGCTGTTTTTT
CASSAGLAGGYGELFF
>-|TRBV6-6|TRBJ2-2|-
TGTGCCAGCAGTTACGAAAGTGGAGGCGGGGAGCTGTTTTTT
CASSYESGGGELFF
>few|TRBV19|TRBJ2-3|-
TGTGCCAGTAGTCCCGGGCCGACCACAGATACGCAGTATTTT
CASSPGPTTDTQYF
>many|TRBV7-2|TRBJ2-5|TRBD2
TGTGCCAGCAGCCCTCTGGCGGGGGGCGGGACCCAGTACTTC
CASSPLAGGGTQYF
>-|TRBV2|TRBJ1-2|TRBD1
TGTGCCACGGGACAGGGGGTCTCTCACTATGGCTACACCTTC
CATGQGVSHYGYTF
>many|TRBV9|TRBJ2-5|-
TGTGCCAGCGGGATGGGGAGGACGGGAGAGACCCAGTACTTC
CASGMGRTGETQYF
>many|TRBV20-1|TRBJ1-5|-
TGCAGTGCTAACCCTTTTAGCAATCAGCCCCAGCATTTT
CSANPFSNQPQHF
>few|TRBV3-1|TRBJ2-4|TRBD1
TGTGCCAGCAGCCAAGACCCGACAGGGATAGAGCTAGCCAAAAACATTCAGTACTTC
CASSQDPTGIELAKNIQYF
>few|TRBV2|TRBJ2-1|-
TGTGCCAGCAGTTCTTGGGTCTCCCCCCCTGGCAATGAGCAGTCCTTC
CASSSWVSPPGNEQSF
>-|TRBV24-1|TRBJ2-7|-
TGTGCCACCAGTGGAATAAGGGTCTACGAGCAGTACTTC
CATSGIRVYEQYF
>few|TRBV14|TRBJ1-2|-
TGTGCCAGCAGCCCCCGGACGAGTTCCTATGGCTACACCTTC
CASSPRTSSYGYTF
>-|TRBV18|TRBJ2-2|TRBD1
TGTGCCAGCTCACCCCAGGGGGCCCCGAACACCGGGGAGCTGTTTTTT
CASSPQGAPNTGELFF
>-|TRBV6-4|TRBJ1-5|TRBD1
TGTGCCAGCAGCGTCCACAGGGGTCAGCCCCAGCATTTT
CASSVHRGQPQHF
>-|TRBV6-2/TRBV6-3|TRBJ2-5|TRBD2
TGTGCCAGCGCTGATGGGGGGGTTAGCGAGACCCAGTACTTC
CASADGGVSETQYF
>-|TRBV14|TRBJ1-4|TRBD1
TGTGCCAGCAGCCCCACCACAGGGGTCGATGAAAAACTGTTTTTT
CASSPTTGVDEKLFF